This TCR beta chain was retrieved from a study of T cells in Graves' hyperthyroidism and ophthalmopathy. Trimming stripped 8 bases from V and 3 bases from J, with 22 bases between. CDR3 length: 16 residues. The germline V gene encodes CDR1 MGHDK and CDR2 SYGVNS. The diagnoses drew upon clinical symptoms, serum thyroxine and TRAb, thyroid ultrasound and orbital computed tomography. RNA transcripts gave rise to amplified TCR beta CDR3 regions. HTBI primers were used for first-round RT-PCR of the TCR CDR3. TCRdb used MiXCR to reprocess the multiplex PCR reads, holding one entry per CDR3 protein. The table shows hundreds of thousands of distinct CDR3 sequences, with over 35% occurring only once.

Sequences were obtained from blood. This receptor was identified in a man aged 18 to 29 with Graves' hyperthyroidism. The chain links TRBV25-1 to TRBJ1-1; no clear D gene. The CDR3 spells CASVEDVSYLDTEAFF. CDR3 nucleotide sequence: TGTGCCAGCGTTGAAGATGTAAGCTACCTGGACACTGAAGCTTTCTTT.